Presented here are 32 T cell receptor beta chains from one specimen sequenced in a study of Graves' ophthalmopathy and Graves' hyperthyroidism. Using RNA transcripts, the TCR beta CDR3 regions were amplified. Second-round multiplex PCR came after a first-round RT-PCR that employed HTBI primers. In TCRdb, the multiplex PCR reads were re-called with MiXCR into one record per CDR3 protein. The data show 400,000 to 450,000 distinct CDR3 sequences, over 20% seen once. Material: peripheral blood. These TCRs come from a woman younger than 30 with stable Graves' hyperthyroidism.

This clonotype was picked up many times. The V call is TRBV20-1, the J call TRBJ2-7; the D gene is possibly TRBD2 (5 bases). V was clipped by 4 bases and J by 2 bases, with 24 bases between them. The germline CDR1 and CDR2 sequences are DFQATT and SNEGSKA (reference sequence). The CDR3 covers 17 residues. The CDR3 region is CSATFAQGGLSAYEQYF. The DNA of the CDR3 is TGCAGTGCTACCTTTGCCCAAGGAGGACTGTCTGCCTACGAGCAGTACTTC.

There are many counts of this clonotype. This could be a read error, since a much larger clone is one nucleotide away. The chain links TRBV20-1 to TRBJ2-7, with D possibly matching TRBD2 (5 bases). Looked up from germline, CDR1 is DFQATT and CDR2 is SNEGSKA (reference sequence). Trimming took off 3 bases at V and 4 bases at J, with 10 bases between the two ends. This CDR3 contains 12 residues. This CDR3 is CSARDWEYEQYF. CDR3 nucleotide sequence: TGCAGTGCTAGGGACTGGGAATACGAGCAGTACTTC.

In DNA form, the CDR3 reads TGTGCCAGTAGTGTCACCGGGACAGGGGGAACTGAAGCTTTCTTT. It is translated as CASSVTGTGGTEAFF. This rearrangement joins TRBV19 to TRBJ1-1; 11 bases line up with TRBD1. Trimming removed 5 bases from V and 5 bases from J; junction bases left unmatched: 7. CDR3 length equals 15 residues. The germline gives CDR1 LNHDA, CDR2 SQIVND (reference sequence).

This clonotype has at least ten counts. The chain links TRBV11-3 to TRBJ2-2; 7 bases are a match to TRBD1. Trimming cost V 1 base and J 6 bases; bases outside gene matches: 8. The V gene's germline CDR1 is SGHNT and CDR2 YENEEA. This CDR3 has 16 amino acids. The CDR3 sequence: CASSLVETGVAGELFF. The DNA for the CDR3 is TGTGCCAGCAGCTTAGTCGAAACAGGGGTAGCCGGGGAGCTGTTTTTT.

The rearrangement links TRBV7-6 to TRBJ2-7, with 7 nucleotides matching TRBD2. Trimming took 5 bases from V and 7 from J; bases not matched to a gene: 8. This CDR3 has 13 amino acids. Per the germline V gene, CDR1 is SGHVS and CDR2 is FNYEAQ. Here the CDR3 reads CASSPSGVREQYF. In DNA form, the CDR3 reads TGTGCCAGCAGCCCGAGCGGGGTCCGAGAGCAGTACTTC.

This clonotype was recorded many times. The chain joins TRBV6-1 to TRBJ2-7, with 8 bases aligning to TRBD2. Germline V gene data show CDR1 as MNHNS and CDR2 as SASEGT. The CDR3 is made up of 13 amino acids. For the CDR3, the DNA is TGTGCATCGGGGGGGGCGGGAGCGAGGGAGCAGTACTTC. It yields the protein CASGGAGAREQYF.

This clonotype came up many times. The rearrangement uses TRBV11-2 and TRBJ2-2; 11 nucleotides line up with TRBD2. The CDR3 is 16 residues long. Germline V gives CDR1 SGHAT, CDR2 FQNNGV. V gave up 4 bases and J gave up 3 bases; unmatched junction bases: 4. CDR3 sequence: CASSSIAGGDTGELFF. CDR3 bases: TGTGCCAGCAGCTCCATAGCGGGAGGGGACACCGGGGAGCTGTTTTTT.

In its sample, this clonotype was seen many times. The chain recombines TRBV20-1 with TRBJ1-5; 8 bases are shared with TRBD1. With V trimmed by 4 bases and J by 3 bases, 5 bases remained unmatched. This CDR3 contains 14 residues. Germline V CDR1 and CDR2: DFQATT, SNEGSKA (reference sequence). In DNA form, the CDR3 reads TGCAGTGCTAAGGCAGGGGGCTACAATCAGCCCCAGCATTTT. Its translation: CSAKAGGYNQPQHF.

This chain links TRBV20-1 with TRBJ1-2; unclear D gene. CDR3 size: 11 residues. Germline CDR1 and CDR2: DFQATT and SNEGSKA (reference sequence). V was cut by 3 bases and J by 5 bases, with 7 bases left in between. The chain's CDR3 is CSARASYGYTF. CDR3 bases: TGCAGTGCTAGGGCCAGTTATGGCTACACCTTC.

The V call is TRBV3-1, the J call TRBJ1-1; maybe TRBD1 (5 bases). Trimming left V 8 bases short and J 3 bases short, with 13 bases between. CDR3 length: 13 residues. Germline assignment: CDR1 LGHDT and CDR2 YNNKEL (reference sequence). The CDR3 loop reads CASGPVGDTEAFF. CDR3 bases: TGTGCCAGCGGCCCGGTAGGGGACACTGAAGCTTTCTTT.

This clonotype occurred many times. The chain employs TRBV7-2 and TRBJ2-5; 11 bases line up with TRBD2. The trim removed 4 bases at V and 2 bases at J, leaving 6 bases unmatched. In germline, CDR1 is SGHTA, CDR2 FQGNSA. This CDR3 comprises 16 residues. CDR3 sequence reads: CASSSRSGRGQETQYF. The CDR3 DNA reads TGTGCCAGCAGCTCCCGTAGCGGGAGGGGACAAGAGACCCAGTACTTC.

V gene TRBV2 combines with J gene TRBJ1-1; D ambiguous. From germline, CDR1 is SNHLY and CDR2 FYNNEI. Between the trimmed V and J ends, which lost 6 bases and 7 bases, there was a span of 12 bases. The CDR3 is 12 residues long. The CDR3 coding sequence is TGTGCCAGCAGGGGAAACAGCGATGAAGCTTTCTTT. Translation: CASRGNSDEAFF.

The chain uses TRBV20-1 and TRBJ1-1; D perhaps matches TRBD1 (6 bases). V was pared by 6 bases and J by 7 bases, with 18 bases between. The CDR3 extends over 13 amino acids. Germline-derived CDR1 and CDR2 are DFQATT and SNEGSKA (reference sequence). The CDR3 DNA is TGCAGTGCCCAAGGGGGGAGCTTTTTTGAAGCTTTCTTT. Translation: CSAQGGSFFEAFF.

J is TRBJ1-2 and V is TRBV6-1; 7 bases are shared with TRBD1. CDR3 length: 16 residues. The trim removed 3 bases at V and 5 bases at J, leaving 12 bases unmatched. Germline values: CDR1 MNHNS, CDR2 SASEGT. This CDR3 is CASSEHPTDRQYGYTF. DNA of the CDR3: TGTGCCAGCAGTGAGCACCCCACGGACAGGCAGTATGGCTACACCTTC.

The rearrangement joins TRBV10-1 to TRBJ2-4, with a tentative D call TRBD2 (6 bases). The ends were cut back, 0 bases at V and 3 bases at J, with 21 bases in the middle. The CDR3 has 19 residues. Germline V lookup: CDR1 WNHNN, CDR2 SYGVQD (reference sequence). CDR3 DNA sequence: TGCGCCAGCAGTGAGTCCGGAGGGTACGGGAGAGGGGACAAAAACATTCAGTACTTC. Its translation: CASSESGGYGRGDKNIQYF.

This clonotype was seen many times. This chain joins TRBV14 and TRBJ1-2; no firm D call. Germline CDR1 SGHDN, CDR2 FVKESK. The V end was cut by 1 base, the J end by 0 bases, with 6 bases between. CDR3 size: 14 residues. Here the CDR3 reads CASSQAQTNYGYTF. In nucleotides, the CDR3 is TGTGCCAGCAGCCAAGCCCAGACTAACTATGGCTACACCTTC. The variable domain in full, with the rest retrieved from reference TRBV14 and TRBJ1-2, is EAGVTQFPSHSVIEKGQTVTLRCDPISGHDNLYWYRRVMGKEIKFLLHFVKESKQDESGMPNNRFLAERTGGTYSTLKVQPAELEDSGVYFCASSQAQTNYGYTFGSGTRLTVV.

The chain uses TRBV24-1 and TRBJ2-5, with TRBD1 identical over 8 bases. With V trimmed by 3 bases and J by 4 bases, 6 bases remained unmatched. The V gene's germline CDR1 is KGHDR and CDR2 SFDVKD. There are 15 residues in the CDR3. CDR3 nucleotides: TGTGCCACCAGTGATCAGACAGGGGAATTAGAGACCCAGTACTTC. It codes for CATSDQTGELETQYF.

The table lists this clonotype with many counts. A much larger clone differs from this one at a single base, so this may be a read error. The chain combines TRBV28 with TRBJ2-5; TRBD1 agrees at 10 bases. Germline V gene lookup returns CDR1 MDHEN and CDR2 SYDVKM. The CDR3 covers 15 residues. As DNA, the CDR3 is TGTGCCGGCAGCCTGGGACAGGGGATGGGTGAGACCCAGTACTTC. Protein product: CAGSLGQGMGETQYF.

This clonotype was seen at least ten times. This rearrangement joins TRBV5-1 to TRBJ2-7; D gene ambiguous. Trimming left V 5 bases short and J 2 bases short, with 8 bases between. Germline loops: CDR1 SGHRS, CDR2 YFSETQ. The CDR3 sequence is 12 residues long. Written as DNA, the CDR3 is TGCGCCAGCAGAGAAGACACCTACGAGCAGTACTTC. Its translation: CASREDTYEQYF.

This clonotype appeared many times. CDR3 bases: TGTGCCACCAGCAGAGCGGGCGCGGGACCAGAGACCCAGTACTTC. Translating gives CATSRAGAGPETQYF. The rearrangement links TRBV15 to TRBJ2-5, with D possibly TRBD2 on 6 matching bases. CDR3 length: 15 residues. Deletions cut 1 base from V and 4 bases from J, with 13 bases between. CDR1 LNHNV and CDR2 YYDKDF come from the germline V gene (reference sequence).

This clonotype occurred many times. The chain employs TRBV5-5 and TRBJ2-2, with TRBD2 matching 9 bases. Trimming took 0 bases from V and 6 from J; bases not matched to a gene: 0. Germline-derived CDR1 and CDR2 are SGHKS and YYEKEE (reference sequence). The CDR3 is made up of 14 amino acids. CDR3 sequence reads: CASSLGLAAGELFF. The DNA of the CDR3 is TGTGCCAGCAGCTTGGGACTAGCGGCCGGGGAGCTGTTTTTT. Filled out from reference TRBV5-5 and TRBJ2-2, the complete variable domain reads DAGVTQSPTHLIKTRGQQVTLRCSPISGHKSVSWYQQVLGQGPQFIFQYYEKEERGRGNFPDRFSARQFPNYSSELNVNALLLGDSALYLCASSLGLAAGELFFGEGSRLTVL.

This clonotype was seen just once. The chain combines TRBV5-1 with TRBJ2-7; D is unclear. This CDR3 is built from 15 residues. Germline V CDR1 and CDR2: SGHRS, YFSETQ. Trimming stripped 4 bases from V and 2 bases from J, with 16 bases between. In nucleotides, the CDR3 is TGCGCCAGCAGCACTGGACCGGCTGGGGCCTACGAGCAGTACTTC. It translates to CASSTGPAGAYEQYF. The complete variable domain, with remaining parts taken from reference TRBV5-1 and TRBJ2-7, reads KAGVTQTPRYLIKTRGQQVTLSCSPISGHRSVSWYQQTPGQGLQFLFEYFSETQRNKGNFPGRFSGRQFSNSRSEMNVSTLELGDSALYLCASSTGPAGAYEQYFGPGTRLTVT.

This clonotype was seen many times. The genes are TRBV30 and TRBJ1-5, with 8 bases identical to TRBD1. The CDR3 covers 14 residues. Germline V gene lookup returns CDR1 GTSNPN and CDR2 SVGIG (reference sequence). The ends lost 3 bases at V and 5 bases at J; junction bases unmatched: 6. The CDR3 reads CAWSQGALDQPQHF. CDR3 DNA sequence: TGTGCCTGGAGCCAGGGGGCGCTGGATCAGCCCCAGCATTTT.

This clonotype was seen repeatedly, ten times or more. The rearrangement joins TRBV12-3 or TRBV12-4 to TRBJ1-2; D is unclear. Trimming stripped 5 bases from V and 8 bases from J, with 9 bases between. There are 11 residues in the CDR3. The DNA of the CDR3 is TGTGCCAGCAGTACCACATTAGGCTACACCTTC. Encoded protein: CASSTTLGYTF.

This clonotype was recorded many times. The chain uses TRBV6-5 and TRBJ1-1, with a possible D match to TRBD1 (5 bases). Germline V lookup: CDR1 MNHEY, CDR2 SVGAGI. The CDR3 runs 16 residues. Trimming took off 0 bases at V and 3 bases at J, with 14 bases between the two ends. The CDR3 is CASSYSGRGSDTEAFF. The CDR3 DNA sequence: TGTGCCAGCAGTTACTCGGGGCGGGGATCGGACACTGAAGCTTTCTTT.

This clonotype has at least ten counts. The V and J genes are TRBV11-2 and TRBJ1-3, with a weak D call TRBD1 (5 bases). Germline V gene lookup returns CDR1 SGHAT and CDR2 FQNNGV. The CDR3 is 15 residues long. V lost 3 bases and J 2 bases, leaving 11 bases between the germline ends. The CDR3 protein is CASSFRGGPGNTIYF. The CDR3 DNA sequence: TGTGCCAGCAGCTTCCGGGGGGGACCTGGAAACACCATATATTTT.

This clonotype has ten or more counts. V usage is TRBV30 and J usage is TRBJ1-2, with 8 bases fitting TRBD1. CDR3 length equals 14 residues. Germline-derived CDR1 and CDR2 are GTSNPN and SVGIG (reference sequence). Trimming removed 1 base from V and 7 bases from J; junction bases left unmatched: 8. CDR3 DNA sequence: TGTGCCTGGAGTGACAGGGGGACAGCCCCTGGCTACACCTTC. This codes for CAWSDRGTAPGYTF.

This clonotype has at least ten counts. V gene TRBV28 combines with J gene TRBJ2-7, with D uncertain. Trimming removed 5 bases from V and 2 bases from J, with 16 bases in between. Looked up from germline, CDR1 is MDHEN and CDR2 is SYDVKM. CDR3 size: 15 residues. CDR3 residues: CASSRHARAPYEQYF. The CDR3, as DNA: TGTGCCAGCAGTCGGCACGCACGCGCGCCCTACGAGCAGTACTTC.

This clonotype was recorded at least ten times. A much larger clone sits a single nucleotide away, making a read error possible. The rearrangement links TRBV12-3 or TRBV12-4 to TRBJ1-1; 8 nucleotides match TRBD1. Unmatched junction bases numbered 1, after V lost 6 bases and J lost 1 base. The CDR3 sequence is 13 residues long. The CDR3: CASRQGENTEAFF. The CDR3 DNA sequence: TGTGCCAGCAGACAGGGGGAGAACACTGAAGCTTTCTTT.

This clonotype was observed at least ten times. The gene calls are TRBV29-1 and TRBJ1-2; D gene uncertain. With 4 bases removed from V and 4 bases from J, the gap between germline ends came to 10 bases. Germline loops: CDR1 SQVTM, CDR2 ANQGSEA. The CDR3 covers 12 residues. The CDR3 loop is CSVVGDGYGYTF. The CDR3 DNA reads as TGCAGCGTTGTTGGCGACGGCTATGGCTACACCTTC.

This clonotype was seen only a few times. A much larger clone is a single base away; this may be a read error. The chain carries TRBV5-1 and TRBJ1-1, with D possibly TRBD1 on 6 matching bases. The CDR3 contains 16 residues. Per germline, CDR1 SGHRS and CDR2 YFSETQ. CDR3 protein: CAGSLAVGQLNTEAFF. The DNA of the CDR3 is TGCGCCGGCAGCTTGGCCGTCGGACAGTTGAACACTGAAGCTTTCTTT. The full variable domain, in which reference TRBV5-1 and TRBJ1-1 provide the parts outside the CDR3, is KAGVTQTPRYLIKTRGQQVTLSCSPISGHRSVSWYQQTPGQGLQFLFEYFSETQRNKGNFPGRFSGRQFSNSRSEMNVSTLELGDSALYLCAGSLAVGQLNTEAFFGQGTRLTVV.

This clonotype was observed many times. V gene TRBV20-1 combines with J gene TRBJ1-5, with 7 bases aligning to TRBD1. V trimming: 3 bases; J trimming: 5 bases; junction bases outside the gene matches: 4. The CDR3 is made up of 13 amino acids. Germline-derived CDR1 and CDR2 are DFQATT and SNEGSKA (reference sequence). CDR3 sequence: CSARRQGDQPQHF. CDR3 bases: TGCAGTGCTAGGAGACAGGGCGATCAGCCCCAGCATTTT.